This entry features one T cell receptor (beta chain) sequence. Its specificity is unknown. This record belongs to a study of T cell responses to AZD1222 COVID-19 vaccine. Study observations and caveats: Donors in the cohort were predominantly white British and more often female, and clonal diversity was possibly underestimated. Repertoire sampling happened only post peak T cell response. Reports indicate that nearly half of spike-specific TCRs are directed at unmutated variant regions. Baseline seropositivity occurred in only a handful of AZD1222 recipients.

The CDR3 covers 15 residues. The germline V and J ends were trimmed by 1 base and 0 bases, with 10 bases remaining between them. In germline, CDR1 is MGHRA, CDR2 YSYEKL. Some clones are missing from TCRdb's copy, which holds only in-frame ones; the method was immunoSEQ multiplex PCR. This sample has 120,000 or so clones; roughly 90% occur once, and the top ten carry around 10%. Sequenced material: peripheral blood, taken on day 0 of MenACWY control vaccination. This receptor was obtained from an adult in good health. The genes are TRBV4-1 and TRBJ2-7, with unresolved D. The CDR3 reads CASSQGHGISYEQYF. CDR3 coding DNA: TGCGCCAGCAGCCAAGGACACGGCATCTCCTACGAGCAGTACTTC.